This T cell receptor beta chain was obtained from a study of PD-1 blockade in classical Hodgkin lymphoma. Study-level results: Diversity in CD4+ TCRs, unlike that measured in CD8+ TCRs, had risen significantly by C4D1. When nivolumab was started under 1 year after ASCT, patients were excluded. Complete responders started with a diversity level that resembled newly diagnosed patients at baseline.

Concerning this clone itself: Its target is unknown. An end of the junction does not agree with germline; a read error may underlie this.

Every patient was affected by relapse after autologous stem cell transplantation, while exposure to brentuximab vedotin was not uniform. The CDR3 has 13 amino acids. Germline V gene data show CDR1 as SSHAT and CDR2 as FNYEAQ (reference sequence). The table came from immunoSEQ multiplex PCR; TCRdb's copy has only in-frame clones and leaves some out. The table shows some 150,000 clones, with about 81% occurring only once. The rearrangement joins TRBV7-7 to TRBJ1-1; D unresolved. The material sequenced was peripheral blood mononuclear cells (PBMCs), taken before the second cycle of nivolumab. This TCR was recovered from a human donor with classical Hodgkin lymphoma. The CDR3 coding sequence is TGTGCTAGCAGCTTTACAGTGAACACTGAAGCTTTCTTT. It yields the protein CASSFTVNTEAFF.